This TCR beta chain was identified in a study of cytomegalovirus exposure and HLA in healthy donors. Study as a whole: Earlier, 150 million to 200 million T cells were analyzed, and some 120 million unique TCR beta sequences were found among them.

V lost 0 bases and J 11 bases, leaving 15 bases between the germline ends. The germline CDR1 and CDR2 sequences are LGHNA and YSLEER. The CDR3 is 14 residues long. The PCR ran on 60 Vbeta and 13 Jbeta primers. The repertoire was sequenced with immunoSEQ multiplex PCR; TCRdb's copy has only in-frame clones and lacks some. The table shows about 100,000 clones, with roughly 71% occurring only once. This TCR derives from a man aged 45-65 years in good health and CMV-seronegative. This chain joins TRBV4-3 and TRBJ2-3; D unresolved. Sequences were obtained from PBMCs. The DNA of the CDR3 is TGCGCCAGCAGCCAAGATTCGGCCTCCTCGGGGCAGTATTTT. Its translation is CASSQDSASSGQYF.